This T cell receptor (beta chain) stems from a study of blood T cell repertoires in COVID-19. Overall study: Material from acute and convalescent COVID-19 was sourced from the United States, Italy and Spain.

Assay: immunoSEQ multiplex PCR; the TCRdb copy retains only in-frame clones and omits some. The sample shows about 200,000 clones, about 85% of them seen only once. Trimming cost V 0 bases and J 3 bases; bases outside gene matches: 15. Germline V CDR1 and CDR2: MNHEY, SMNVEV (reference sequence). The CDR3 is 19 amino acids. The specimen sequenced was peripheral blood. This chain links TRBV27 with TRBJ1-2; 8 nucleotides line up with TRBD1. The receptor's source is a man aged 60 to 75 with COVID-19, enrolled during active disease. In DNA, the CDR3 is TGTGCCAGCAGTTTATCGAAGGACAGGGTGGTCAAGAAGGACTATGGCTACACCTTC. Protein product: CASSLSKDRVVKKDYGYTF.